The 21 T cell receptor beta chains reported below all come from one sample, sequenced in a study of CXCR3-negative and CXCR3-positive naive CD8 T cells (dated by TCRdb to about 2019). What the authors observed across the whole study: TRB CDR3s from CXCR3-positive naive cells showed higher hydrophobicity (lower Kidera factor 4), lower energy, and higher strength and volume indices than CXCR3-negative naive cells.

The sequencer listed for this sample is NextSeq 550. The Human TCR Profiling Kit (MiLaboratory) was used to make UMI-labeled 5' RACE TRB cDNA libraries. Through TCRdb reprocessing, the reads give one entry per CDR3 protein sequence; DNA is omitted. The table for this sample records 130,000 to 150,000 distinct CDR3 sequences. The ten biggest clones cover roughly 0.27% of the sample. Antigen specificity for these receptors is unknown. Sequencing was performed on naive CXCR3+ CD8+ T cells from blood. Reading the label with the study, this specimen's cell subset or site is: CD45RO-CCR7+CD27+CD95- naive CD8+ T cells expressing CXCR3 (TNR3+). These receptor sequences come from a human donor in good health. Some clones in this sample may be carry-over from other donors' samples.

The chain is built from TRBV7-2 and TRBJ1-1; TCRdb's D call of TRBD1 is untestable without DNA. CDR1 SGHTA and CDR2 FQGNSA come from the germline V gene. This CDR3 is built from 14 residues. The CDR3 sequence is CASSSVGDGTEAFF.

The CDR3 here is CASSLGRGDEAFF. The V call is TRBV7-9, the J call TRBJ1-1; TCRdb reports TRBD1, a call that lacks DNA to check it against. This CDR3 is 13 amino acids long. Germline V gene sequence: CDR1 SEHNR, CDR2 FQNEAQ (reference sequence). Based on the CDR3 plus reference TRBV7-9 and TRBJ1-1, the full variable domain is DTGVSQNPRHKITKRGQNVTFRCDPISEHNRLYWYRQTLGQGPEFLTYFQNEAQLEKSRLLSDRFSAERPKGSFSTLEIQRTEQGDSAMYLCASSLGRGDEAFFGQGTRLTVV.

V is TRBV5-1 and J is TRBJ2-1; TCRdb selects TRBD1, and the lack of DNA leaves this call unchecked. The CDR3 sequence is 17 residues long. Per germline, CDR1 SGHRS and CDR2 YFSETQ. The CDR3 reads CASSPPATGQPYNEQFF.

The chain joins TRBV5-6 to TRBJ2-7; TCRdb's D call, TRBD1, is unchecked because there is no DNA. The length of the CDR3 is 14 residues. Germline CDR1 SGHDT, CDR2 YYEEEE. The CDR3: CASSFGTGMYEQYF. Complete variable domain (other parts from reference TRBV5-6 and TRBJ2-7): DAGVTQSPTHLIKTRGQQVTLRCSPKSGHDTVSWYQQALGQGPQFIFQYYEEEERQRGNFPDRFSGHQFPNYSSELNVNALLLGDSALYLCASSFGTGMYEQYFGPGTRLTVT.

The CDR3 loop is CASSLVGIFGYNEQFF. This chain joins TRBV28 and TRBJ2-1. This CDR3 region has 16 residues. Germline V CDR1 and CDR2: MDHEN, SYDVKM.

The chain uses TRBV7-9 and TRBJ2-3; checking the TCRdb D call of TRBD2 is not possible without DNA. The CDR3 loop spans 15 amino acids. The germline gives CDR1 SEHNR, CDR2 FQNEAQ (reference sequence). The CDR3 protein is CASSQRGGDTDTQYF.

This sequence joins TRBV29-1 and TRBJ1-1. Germline CDR1 is SQVTM and CDR2 is ANQGSEA. The CDR3 runs 11 residues. CDR3 in amino acids: CSVVKNTEAFF.

The chain combines TRBV29-1 with TRBJ2-5; TCRdb's assignment of TRBD2 cannot be checked, as there is no DNA. The CDR3 consists of 13 residues. The germline CDR1 and CDR2 sequences are SQVTM and ANQGSEA. The CDR3 region is CSVESGGSETQYF.

The rearrangement joins TRBV15 to TRBJ1-4. Germline-derived CDR1 and CDR2 are LNHNV and YYDKDF (reference sequence). The CDR3 spans 14 residues. The CDR3 here is CATSRGATNEKLFF.

The V call is TRBV11-2, the J call TRBJ2-2; TCRdb's assignment of TRBD1 cannot be checked, as there is no DNA. CDR1 and CDR2 from the germline V gene are SGHAT and FQNNGV. CDR3 size: 15 residues. Here the CDR3 reads CASSLQGGVSGELFF.

CDR3 amino acids: CASSSGQGLNSPLHF. V gene TRBV7-9 combines with J gene TRBJ1-6; TCRdb calls TRBD1, which cannot be checked without DNA. This CDR3 is 15 amino acids long. CDR1 and CDR2 from the germline V gene are SEHNR and FQNEAQ (reference sequence).

The rearrangement joins TRBV20-1 to TRBJ2-2. This CDR3 comprises 13 residues. Per germline, CDR1 DFQATT and CDR2 SNEGSKA (reference sequence). The CDR3 sequence: CSVREPNTGELFF.

The chain carries TRBV12-3 or TRBV12-4 and TRBJ2-2; TCRdb indicates TRBD1, and absent DNA this call remains unverified. CDR3 length equals 17 residues. CDR3 protein: CASRRDREGSNTGELFF.

The chain joins TRBV21-1 to TRBJ1-1. TRBV21-1 is a recognized pseudogene. CDR3 size: 14 residues. CDR3: CASNPAGGGLLAFF.

This chain's CDR3 is CASSYSMGTEAFF. This sequence joins TRBV6-5 and TRBJ1-1. Germline V CDR1 and CDR2: MNHEY, SVGAGI. This CDR3 has 13 residues.

The chain couples TRBV11-2 to TRBJ2-1. This CDR3 contains 17 residues. Looked up from germline, CDR1 is SGHAT and CDR2 is FQNNGV. The CDR3 spells CASSYSSHRVSYNEQFF.

The CDR3 loop is CASSLGTSGYDPPETQYF. The chain employs TRBV5-1 and TRBJ2-5; TCRdb selects TRBD2, and the lack of DNA leaves this call unchecked. From germline, CDR1 is SGHRS and CDR2 YFSETQ. This CDR3 comprises 18 residues.

The V gene is TRBV28, the J gene TRBJ2-3; TCRdb calls TRBD2, which cannot be checked without DNA. Germline assignment: CDR1 MDHEN and CDR2 SYDVKM. The CDR3 sequence is 16 residues long. CDR3: CASSPLAGGLPDTQYF. Full variable domain (missing parts from reference TRBV28 and TRBJ2-3): DVKVTQSSRYLVKRTGEKVFLECVQDMDHENMFWYRQDPGLGLRLIYFSYDVKMKEKGDIPEGYSVSREKKERFSLILESASTNQTSMYLCASSPLAGGLPDTQYFGPGTRLTVL.

V and J are TRBV7-2 and TRBJ2-1. CDR1 is SGHTA, CDR2 FQGNSA, per germline. The CDR3 covers 12 residues. The CDR3: CASSLGLGEQFF.

The chain is built from TRBV29-1 and TRBJ2-1. Germline CDR1 SQVTM, CDR2 ANQGSEA. The CDR3 length is 15 residues. The CDR3 region is CSVETRASSYNEQFF.

J is TRBJ1-1 and V is TRBV29-1. The CDR3 is made up of 13 amino acids. Per germline, CDR1 SQVTM and CDR2 ANQGSEA. The CDR3 sequence is CSVVVFGNTEAFF.